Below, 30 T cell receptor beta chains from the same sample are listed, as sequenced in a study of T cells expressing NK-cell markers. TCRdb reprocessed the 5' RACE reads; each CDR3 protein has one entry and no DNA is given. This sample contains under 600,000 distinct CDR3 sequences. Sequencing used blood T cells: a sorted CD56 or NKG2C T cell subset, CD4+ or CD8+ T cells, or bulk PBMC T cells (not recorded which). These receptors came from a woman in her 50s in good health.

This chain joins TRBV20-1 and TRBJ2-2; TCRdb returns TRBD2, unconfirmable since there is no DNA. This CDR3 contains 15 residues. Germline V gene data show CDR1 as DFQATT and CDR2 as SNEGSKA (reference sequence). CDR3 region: CSARRGGRGTGELFF.

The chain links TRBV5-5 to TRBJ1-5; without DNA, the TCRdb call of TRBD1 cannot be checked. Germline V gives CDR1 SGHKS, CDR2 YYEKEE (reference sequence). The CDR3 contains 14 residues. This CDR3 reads CASPKGQGKWPQHF.

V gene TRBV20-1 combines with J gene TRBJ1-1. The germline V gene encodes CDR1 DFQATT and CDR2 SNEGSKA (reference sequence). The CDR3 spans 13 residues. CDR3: CSAREPGRTEAFF.

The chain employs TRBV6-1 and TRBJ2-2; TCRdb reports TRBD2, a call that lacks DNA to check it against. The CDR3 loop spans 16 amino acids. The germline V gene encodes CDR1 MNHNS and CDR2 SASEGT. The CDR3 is CASSVDSYPSAGELFF.

CDR3 residues: CASSLRSPLNTDTQYF. The V and J genes are TRBV5-1 and TRBJ2-3; the TRBD1 assignment by TCRdb is unverifiable without DNA. Per the germline V gene, CDR1 is SGHRS and CDR2 is YFSETQ. The CDR3 totals 16 residues.

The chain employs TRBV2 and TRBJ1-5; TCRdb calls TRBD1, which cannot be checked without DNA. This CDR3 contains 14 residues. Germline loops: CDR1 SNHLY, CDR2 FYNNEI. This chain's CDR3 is CASSLDSFNQPQHF. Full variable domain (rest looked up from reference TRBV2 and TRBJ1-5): EPEVTQTPSHQVTQMGQEVILRCVPISNHLYFYWYRQILGQKVEFLVSFYNNEISEKSEIFDDQFSVERPDGSNFTLKIRSTKLEDSAMYFCASSLDSFNQPQHFGDGTRLSIL.

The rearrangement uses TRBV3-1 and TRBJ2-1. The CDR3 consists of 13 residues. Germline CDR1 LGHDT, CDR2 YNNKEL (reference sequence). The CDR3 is CASSPGLHSEQFF.

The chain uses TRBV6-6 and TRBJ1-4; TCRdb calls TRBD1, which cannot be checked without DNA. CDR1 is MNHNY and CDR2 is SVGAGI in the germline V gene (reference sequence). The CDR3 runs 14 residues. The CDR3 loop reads CASSPPGFNEKLFF.

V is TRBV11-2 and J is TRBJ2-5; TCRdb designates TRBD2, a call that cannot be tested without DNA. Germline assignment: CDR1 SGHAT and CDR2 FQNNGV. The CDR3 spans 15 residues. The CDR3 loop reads CASSLGSGGRETQYF.

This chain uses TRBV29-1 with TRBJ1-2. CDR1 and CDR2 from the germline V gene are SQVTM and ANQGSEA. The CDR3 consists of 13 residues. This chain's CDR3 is CSVEVGGNYGYTF.

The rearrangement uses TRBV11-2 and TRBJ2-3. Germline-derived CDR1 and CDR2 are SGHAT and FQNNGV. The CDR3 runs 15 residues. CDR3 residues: CASSLVQGVTDTQYF.

CDR3 sequence: CASKAGVYNEQFF. The rearrangement uses TRBV2 and TRBJ2-1; TCRdb names TRBD2, which stays unverified in the absence of DNA. The V gene's germline CDR1 is SNHLY and CDR2 FYNNEI. The CDR3 has 13 amino acids.

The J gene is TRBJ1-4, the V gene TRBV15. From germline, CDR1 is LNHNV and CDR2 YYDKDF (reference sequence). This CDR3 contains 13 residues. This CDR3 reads CATSRVSAEKLFF.

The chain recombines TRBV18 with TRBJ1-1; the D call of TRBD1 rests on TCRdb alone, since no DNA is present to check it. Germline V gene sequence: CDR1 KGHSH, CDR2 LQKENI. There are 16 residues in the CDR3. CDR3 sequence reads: CASSDKQGVGGTEAFF.

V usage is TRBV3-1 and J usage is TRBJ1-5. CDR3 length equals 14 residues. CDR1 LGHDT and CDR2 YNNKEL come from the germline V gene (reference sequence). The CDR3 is CASSEGLNNQPQHF.

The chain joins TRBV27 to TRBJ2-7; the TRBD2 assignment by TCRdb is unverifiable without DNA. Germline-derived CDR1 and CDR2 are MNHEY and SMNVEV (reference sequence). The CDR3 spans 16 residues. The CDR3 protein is CASSFQGLAGGPRQYF.

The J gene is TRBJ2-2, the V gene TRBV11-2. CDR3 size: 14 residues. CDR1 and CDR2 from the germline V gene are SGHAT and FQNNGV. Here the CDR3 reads CASSLQPSTGELFF.

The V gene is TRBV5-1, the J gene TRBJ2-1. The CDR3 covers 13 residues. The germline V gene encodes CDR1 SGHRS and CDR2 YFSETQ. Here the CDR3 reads CASRMYTDNEQFF.

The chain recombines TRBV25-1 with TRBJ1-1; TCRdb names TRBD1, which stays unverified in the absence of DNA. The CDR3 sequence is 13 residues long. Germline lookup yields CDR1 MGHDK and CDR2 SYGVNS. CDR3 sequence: CASSNPFVGSAFF.

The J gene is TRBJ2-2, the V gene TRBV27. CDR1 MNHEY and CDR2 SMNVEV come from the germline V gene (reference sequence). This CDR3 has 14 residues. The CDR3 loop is CASSLEQRTGELFF.

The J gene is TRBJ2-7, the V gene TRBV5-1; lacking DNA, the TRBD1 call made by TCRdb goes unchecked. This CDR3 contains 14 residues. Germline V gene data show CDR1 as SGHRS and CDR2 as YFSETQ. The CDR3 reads CASSGPGTGNEQYF.

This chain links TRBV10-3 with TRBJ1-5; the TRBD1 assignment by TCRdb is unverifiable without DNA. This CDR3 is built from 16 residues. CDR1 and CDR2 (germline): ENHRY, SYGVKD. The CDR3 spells CAISQDRSNSNQPQHF.

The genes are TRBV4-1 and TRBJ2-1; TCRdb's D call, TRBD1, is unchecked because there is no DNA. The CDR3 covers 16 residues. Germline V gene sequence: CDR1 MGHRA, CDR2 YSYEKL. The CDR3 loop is CASSLPPGESTIEQFF.

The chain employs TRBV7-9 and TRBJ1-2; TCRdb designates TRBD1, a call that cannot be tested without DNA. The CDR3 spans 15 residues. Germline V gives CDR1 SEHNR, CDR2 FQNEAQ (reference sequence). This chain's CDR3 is CASSSYVGTEYGYTF. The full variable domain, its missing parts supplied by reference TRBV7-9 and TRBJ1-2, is DTGVSQNPRHKITKRGQNVTFRCDPISEHNRLYWYRQTLGQGPEFLTYFQNEAQLEKSRLLSDRFSAERPKGSFSTLEIQRTEQGDSAMYLCASSSYVGTEYGYTFGSGTRLTVV.

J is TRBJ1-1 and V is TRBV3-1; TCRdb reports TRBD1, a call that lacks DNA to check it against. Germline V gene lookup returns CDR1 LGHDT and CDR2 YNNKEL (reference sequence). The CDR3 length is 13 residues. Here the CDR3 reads CASRVTGDTEAFF.

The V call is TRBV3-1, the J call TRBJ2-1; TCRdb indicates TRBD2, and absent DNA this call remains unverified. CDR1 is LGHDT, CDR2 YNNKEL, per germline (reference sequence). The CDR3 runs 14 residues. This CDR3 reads CASASGRLTNEQFF.

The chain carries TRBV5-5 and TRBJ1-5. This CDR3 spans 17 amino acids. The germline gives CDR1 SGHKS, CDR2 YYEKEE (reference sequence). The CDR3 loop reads CASSLRVTTGSNQPQHF.

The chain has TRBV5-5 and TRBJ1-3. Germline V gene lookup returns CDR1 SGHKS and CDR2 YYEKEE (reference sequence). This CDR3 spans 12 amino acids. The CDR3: CASSLSRNTIYF.

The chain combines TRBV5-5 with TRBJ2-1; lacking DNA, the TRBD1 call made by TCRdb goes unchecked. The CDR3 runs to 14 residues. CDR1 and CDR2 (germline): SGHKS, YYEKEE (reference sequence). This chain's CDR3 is CASSLAANDRGQFF.

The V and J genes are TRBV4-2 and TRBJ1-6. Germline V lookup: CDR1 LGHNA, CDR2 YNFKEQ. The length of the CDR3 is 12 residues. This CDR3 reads CASSQGASPLHF.